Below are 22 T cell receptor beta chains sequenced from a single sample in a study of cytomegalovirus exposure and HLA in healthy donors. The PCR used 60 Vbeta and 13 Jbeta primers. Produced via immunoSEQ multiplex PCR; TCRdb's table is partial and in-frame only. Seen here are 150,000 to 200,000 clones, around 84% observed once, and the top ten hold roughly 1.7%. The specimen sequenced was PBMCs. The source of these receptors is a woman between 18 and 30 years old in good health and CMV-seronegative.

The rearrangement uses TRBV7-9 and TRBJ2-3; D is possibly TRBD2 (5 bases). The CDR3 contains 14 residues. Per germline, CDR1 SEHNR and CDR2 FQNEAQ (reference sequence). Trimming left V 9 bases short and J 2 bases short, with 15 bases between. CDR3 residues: CASRSGLATDTQYF. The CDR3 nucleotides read TGTGCCAGTAGGAGTGGGCTAGCCACAGATACGCAGTATTTT.

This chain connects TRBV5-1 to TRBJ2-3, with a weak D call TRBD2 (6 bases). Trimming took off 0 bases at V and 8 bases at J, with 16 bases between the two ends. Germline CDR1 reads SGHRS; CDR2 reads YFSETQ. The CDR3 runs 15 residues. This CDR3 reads CASSLETRAVGTQYF. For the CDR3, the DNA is TGCGCCAGCAGCTTGGAGACTAGGGCGGTTGGTACGCAGTATTTT.

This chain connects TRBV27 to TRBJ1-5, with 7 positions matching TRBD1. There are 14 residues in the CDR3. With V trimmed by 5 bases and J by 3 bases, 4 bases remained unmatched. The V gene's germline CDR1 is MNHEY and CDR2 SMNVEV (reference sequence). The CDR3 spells CASSNRGINQPQHF. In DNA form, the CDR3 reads TGTGCCAGCAGTAACAGGGGTATCAATCAGCCCCAGCATTTT.

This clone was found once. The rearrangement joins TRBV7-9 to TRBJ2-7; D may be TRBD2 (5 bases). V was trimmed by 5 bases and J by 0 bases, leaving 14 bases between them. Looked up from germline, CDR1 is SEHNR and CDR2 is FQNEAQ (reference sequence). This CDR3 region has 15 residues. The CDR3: CASSHRVGVSYEQYF. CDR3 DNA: TGTGCCAGCAGCCATAGAGTCGGGGTCTCCTACGAGCAGTACTTC.

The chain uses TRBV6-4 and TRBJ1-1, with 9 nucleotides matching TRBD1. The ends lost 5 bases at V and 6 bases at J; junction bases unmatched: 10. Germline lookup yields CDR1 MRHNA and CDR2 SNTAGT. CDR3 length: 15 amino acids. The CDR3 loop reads CASSPGQGGAAEAFF. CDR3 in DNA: TGTGCCAGCAGTCCGGGACAGGGTGGTGCGGCTGAAGCTTTCTTT.

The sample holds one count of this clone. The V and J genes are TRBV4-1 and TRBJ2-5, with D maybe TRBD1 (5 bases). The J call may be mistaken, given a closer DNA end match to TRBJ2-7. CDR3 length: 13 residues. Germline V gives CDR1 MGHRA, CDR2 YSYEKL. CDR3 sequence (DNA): TGCGCCAGCAGCCGGGTAGGGGATTACGAGCAGTACTTC. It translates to CASSRVGDYEQYF.

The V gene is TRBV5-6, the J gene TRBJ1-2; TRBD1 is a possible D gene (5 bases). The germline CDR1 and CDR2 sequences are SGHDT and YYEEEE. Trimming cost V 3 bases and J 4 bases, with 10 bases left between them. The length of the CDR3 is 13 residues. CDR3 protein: CASSSQGSYGYTF. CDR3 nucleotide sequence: TGTGCCAGCAGCTCCCAGGGAAGCTATGGCTACACCTTC.

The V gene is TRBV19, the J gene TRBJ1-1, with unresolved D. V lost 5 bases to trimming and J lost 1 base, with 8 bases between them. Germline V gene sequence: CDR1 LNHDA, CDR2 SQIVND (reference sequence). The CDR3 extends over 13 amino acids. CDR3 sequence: CASSRRRNTEAFF. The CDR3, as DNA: TGTGCCAGTAGTCGGCGGAGGAACACTGAAGCTTTCTTT.

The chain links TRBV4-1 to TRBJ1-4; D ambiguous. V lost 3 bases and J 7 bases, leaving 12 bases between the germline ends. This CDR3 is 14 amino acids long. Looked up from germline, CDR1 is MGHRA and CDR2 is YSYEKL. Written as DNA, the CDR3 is TGCGCCAGCAGCCAGGTCAGGTCCCTTGAAAAACTGTTTTTT. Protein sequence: CASSQVRSLEKLFF.

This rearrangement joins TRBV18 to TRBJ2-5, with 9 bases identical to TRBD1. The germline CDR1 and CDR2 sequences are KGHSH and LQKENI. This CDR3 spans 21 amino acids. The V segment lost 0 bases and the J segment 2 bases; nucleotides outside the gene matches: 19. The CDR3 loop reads CASSPPPPVRDREEQQETQYF. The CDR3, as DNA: TGTGCCAGCTCACCACCCCCCCCGGTTCGGGACAGGGAAGAACAGCAAGAGACCCAGTACTTC.

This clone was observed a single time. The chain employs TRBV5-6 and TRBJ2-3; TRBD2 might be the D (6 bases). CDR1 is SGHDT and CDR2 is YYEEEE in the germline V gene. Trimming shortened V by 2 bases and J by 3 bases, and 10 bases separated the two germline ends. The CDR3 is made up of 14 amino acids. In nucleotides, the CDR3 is TGTGCCAGCAGCTTAGGTGGGGGGACAGATACGCAGTATTTT. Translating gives CASSLGGGTDTQYF.

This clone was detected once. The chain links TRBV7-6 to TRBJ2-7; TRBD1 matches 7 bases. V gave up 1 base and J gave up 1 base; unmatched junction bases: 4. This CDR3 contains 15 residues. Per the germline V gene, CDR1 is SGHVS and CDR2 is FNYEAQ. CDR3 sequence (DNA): TGTGCCAGCAGCTTAGATGGGACAGCTTCCTACGAGCAGTACTTC. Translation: CASSLDGTASYEQYF.

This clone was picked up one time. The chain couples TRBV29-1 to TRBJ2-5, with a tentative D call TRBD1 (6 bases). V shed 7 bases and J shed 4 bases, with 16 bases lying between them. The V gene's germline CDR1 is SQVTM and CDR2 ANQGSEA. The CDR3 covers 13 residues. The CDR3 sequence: CSARIRGGETQYF. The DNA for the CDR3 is TGCAGCGCTAGAATCAGGGGCGGAGAGACCCAGTACTTC.

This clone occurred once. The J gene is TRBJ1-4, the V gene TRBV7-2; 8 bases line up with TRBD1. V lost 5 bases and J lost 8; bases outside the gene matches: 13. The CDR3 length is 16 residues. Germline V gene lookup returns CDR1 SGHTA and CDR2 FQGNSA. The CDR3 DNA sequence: TGTGCCAGCAGCCCTCAGACGGCAGGGACAGGAGAAAAACTGTTTTTT. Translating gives CASSPQTAGTGEKLFF.

The CDR3: CSASGLAKNIQYF. The CDR3 nucleotides are TGCAGCGCCTCGGGACTAGCCAAAAACATTCAGTACTTC. J is TRBJ2-4 and V is TRBV29-1; a possible D gene is TRBD2 (6 bases). The germline V and J ends were trimmed by 7 bases and 0 bases, with 10 bases remaining between them. The length of the CDR3 is 13 residues. CDR1 is SQVTM, CDR2 ANQGSEA, per germline.

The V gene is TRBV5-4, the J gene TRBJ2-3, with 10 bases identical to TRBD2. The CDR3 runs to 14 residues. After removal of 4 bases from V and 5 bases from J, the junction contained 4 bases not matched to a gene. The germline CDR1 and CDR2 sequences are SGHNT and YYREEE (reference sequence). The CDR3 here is CASSRGLAEDTQYF. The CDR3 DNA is TGTGCCAGCAGCCGAGGACTAGCGGAAGATACGCAGTATTTT.

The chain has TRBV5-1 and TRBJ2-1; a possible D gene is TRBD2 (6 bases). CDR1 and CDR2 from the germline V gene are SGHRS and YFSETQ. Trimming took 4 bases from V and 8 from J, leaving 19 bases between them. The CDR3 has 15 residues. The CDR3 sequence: CASSDPSGGGDEQFF. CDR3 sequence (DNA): TGCGCCAGCAGCGACCCGTCGGGCGGAGGGGATGAGCAGTTCTTC.

CDR3: CASSWQGAGETQYF. For the CDR3, the DNA is TGTGCCAGCAGCTGGCAGGGGGCGGGAGAGACCCAGTACTTC. The chain is built from TRBV7-6 and TRBJ2-5, with 8 bases aligning to TRBD1. There are 14 residues in the CDR3. Germline loops: CDR1 SGHVS, CDR2 FNYEAQ. V gave up 4 bases and J gave up 4 bases; unmatched junction bases: 5.

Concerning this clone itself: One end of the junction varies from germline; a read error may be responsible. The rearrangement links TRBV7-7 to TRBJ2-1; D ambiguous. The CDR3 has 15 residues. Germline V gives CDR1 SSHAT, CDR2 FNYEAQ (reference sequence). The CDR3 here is CASSPGHPIYNEQFF. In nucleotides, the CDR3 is TGTGCTAGCAGCCCGGGTCACCCGATCTACAATGAGCAGTTCTTC.

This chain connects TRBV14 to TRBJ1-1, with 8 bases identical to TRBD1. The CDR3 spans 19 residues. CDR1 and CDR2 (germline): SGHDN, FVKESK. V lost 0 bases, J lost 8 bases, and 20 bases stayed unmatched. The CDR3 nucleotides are TGTGCCAGCAGCCAAGATCAGGACAGGGTGACCGGCCCAATGTGGGAAGCTTTCTTT. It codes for CASSQDQDRVTGPMWEAFF. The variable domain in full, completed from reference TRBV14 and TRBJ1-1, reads EAGVTQFPSHSVIEKGQTVTLRCDPISGHDNLYWYRRVMGKEIKFLLHFVKESKQDESGMPNNRFLAERTGGTYSTLKVQPAELEDSGVYFCASSQDQDRVTGPMWEAFFGQGTRLTVV.

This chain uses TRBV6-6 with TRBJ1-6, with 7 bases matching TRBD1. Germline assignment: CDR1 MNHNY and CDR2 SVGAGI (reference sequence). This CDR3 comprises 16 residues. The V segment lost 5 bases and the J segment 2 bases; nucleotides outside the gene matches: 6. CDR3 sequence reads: CASSRQGPTYNSPLHF. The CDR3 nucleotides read TGTGCCAGCAGTCGACAGGGTCCTACCTATAATTCACCCCTCCACTTT.

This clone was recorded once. CDR3 loop: CASSLLSSGANVLTF. CDR3 sequence (DNA): TGTGCCAGCAGCCTTTTGAGCTCTGGGGCCAACGTCCTGACTTTC. J is TRBJ2-6 and V is TRBV2; unclear D gene. There are 15 residues in the CDR3. Germline V gives CDR1 SNHLY, CDR2 FYNNEI. Trimming took off 6 bases at V and 0 bases at J, with 9 bases between the two ends.